The 25 T cell receptor beta chains reported below all come from one sample, sequenced in a study of CD8 T cells in ankylosing spondylitis. TCRdb reprocessed the 5' RACE reads with MiXCR, giving one entry per CDR3 protein. The profile shows a few hundred thousand distinct CDR3 sequences, 20% to 25% of them singletons. Their antigen targets remain unknown. Study-level results: A motif of eight highly homologous TCR beta variants was seen as apparently characteristic of ankylosing spondylitis blood.

Material for sequencing was blood, either unsorted or a sorted T cell fraction (not recorded which). The receptor set was obtained from a male donor with ankylosing spondylitis.

This clonotype was recorded at least ten times. The chain has TRBV12-3 or TRBV12-4 and TRBJ2-1; D is uncertain. This CDR3 is built from 14 residues. V lost 6 bases and J 1 base, leaving 10 bases between the germline ends. CDR3 DNA sequence: TGTGCCAGCAGGCATGGCTCTTCCTACAATGAGCAGTTCTTC. Its protein is CASRHGSSYNEQFF.

The chain has TRBV20-1 and TRBJ1-5; D may be TRBD1 (6 bases). The V gene's germline CDR1 is DFQATT and CDR2 SNEGSKA (reference sequence). V was pared by 3 bases and J by 2 bases, with 14 bases between. This CDR3 region has 15 residues. The CDR3 nucleotides read TGCAGTGCTAGCGCCCCAGGGGCAGGCAATCAGCCCCAGCATTTT. Protein: CSASAPGAGNQPQHF.

The V gene is TRBV27, the J gene TRBJ2-1; 13 bases are a match to TRBD2. After removal of 4 bases from V and 2 bases from J, the junction contained 5 bases not matched to a gene. The germline V gene has CDR1 MNHEY and CDR2 SMNVEV (reference sequence). The CDR3 runs to 17 residues. CDR3 region: CASSSGLAGVTYNEQFF. The CDR3 nucleotides are TGTGCCAGCAGTTCTGGACTAGCGGGAGTCACCTACAATGAGCAGTTCTTC.

This clonotype was observed a handful of times. The genes are TRBV5-1 and TRBJ2-5, with D maybe TRBD1 (6 bases). V shed 3 bases and J shed 5 bases, with 17 bases lying between them. CDR3 length: 15 residues. From germline, CDR1 is SGHRS and CDR2 YFSETQ. The CDR3 region is CASSSGGREYETQYF. CDR3 in DNA: TGCGCCAGCAGCTCTGGGGGCAGGGAGTACGAGACCCAGTACTTC.

This clonotype was counted between two and nine times. The chain combines TRBV18 with TRBJ2-5, with D possibly being TRBD1 (7 bases). CDR1 KGHSH and CDR2 LQKENI come from the germline V gene. The CDR3 is made up of 14 amino acids. V lost 5 bases and J 5 bases, leaving 15 bases between the germline ends. The CDR3 spells CASSSTRGEETQYF. The CDR3 coding sequence is TGTGCCAGCTCATCAACCAGGGGGGAGGAGACCCAGTACTTC.

The chain is built from TRBV7-9 and TRBJ2-7; unclear D gene. Germline V gives CDR1 SEHNR, CDR2 FQNEAQ (reference sequence). Trimming shortened V by 7 bases and J by 6 bases, and 10 bases separated the two germline ends. The CDR3 has 11 amino acids. The CDR3, as DNA: TGTGCCAGCACCTCCGCCCGCGAGCAGTACTTC. Its translation is CASTSAREQYF.

This clonotype was counted a few times. J is TRBJ1-4 and V is TRBV15; weak D call: TRBD1 (5 bases). Germline CDR1 LNHNV, CDR2 YYDKDF (reference sequence). V was clipped by 0 bases and J by 4 bases, with 9 bases between them. The CDR3 is 15 residues long. The DNA for the CDR3 is TGTGCCACCAGCAGAGATCTCAGGGTTAATGAAAAACTGTTTTTT. The encoded protein is CATSRDLRVNEKLFF.

A few counts support this clonotype. The rearrangement uses TRBV15 and TRBJ2-7; D uncertain. V lost 0 bases and J 4 bases, leaving 10 bases between the germline ends. The CDR3 extends over 14 amino acids. Germline V gene lookup returns CDR1 LNHNV and CDR2 YYDKDF (reference sequence). CDR3 in DNA: TGTGCCACCAGCAGAGATGCTGTACAGTACGAGCAGTACTTC. Its translation is CATSRDAVQYEQYF.

In its sample, this clonotype was seen many times. This sequence joins TRBV5-1 and TRBJ2-3; no definite D call. The V gene's germline CDR1 is SGHRS and CDR2 YFSETQ. CDR3 size: 13 residues. V was trimmed by 5 bases and J by 1 base, leaving 8 bases between them. This CDR3 reads CASSSGGTDTQYF. The CDR3 bases are TGCGCCAGCAGTTCTGGGGGCACAGATACGCAGTATTTT. The complete variable domain, with remaining parts taken from reference TRBV5-1 and TRBJ2-3, reads KAGVTQTPRYLIKTRGQQVTLSCSPISGHRSVSWYQQTPGQGLQFLFEYFSETQRNKGNFPGRFSGRQFSNSRSEMNVSTLELGDSALYLCASSSGGTDTQYFGPGTRLTVL.

This clonotype has a handful of counts. The chain recombines TRBV28 with TRBJ2-5, with TRBD2 matching 8 bases. J was trimmed by 6 bases and V by 7 bases; bases with no gene match: 4. The CDR3 spans 12 residues. CDR1 is MDHEN and CDR2 is SYDVKM in the germline V gene. This CDR3 is CASNGGAQTQYF. CDR3 in DNA: TGTGCCAGCAACGGGGGGGCCCAGACCCAGTACTTC.

At least ten counts were recorded for this clonotype. The CDR3, as DNA: TGTGCCAGCAGCCGCCGGAGAGGGGTAGCGGGAGAAGTGGGCACAGATACGCAGTATTTT. It yields the protein CASSRRRGVAGEVGTDTQYF. The chain carries TRBV11-2 and TRBJ2-3; 9 nucleotides line up with TRBD2. The V segment lost 5 bases and the J segment 1 base; nucleotides outside the gene matches: 19. This CDR3 is 20 amino acids long. Germline V lookup: CDR1 SGHAT, CDR2 FQNNGV.

This clonotype has a handful of counts. The V and J genes are TRBV6-4 and TRBJ2-1; 12 bases fit TRBD2. The CDR3 totals 14 residues. The J segment lost 9 bases and the V segment lost 4 bases, leaving 4 bases of the junction unmatched. The germline CDR1 and CDR2 sequences are MRHNA and SNTAGT. The CDR3 reads CASSVTSGSSEQFF. The CDR3 DNA sequence: TGTGCCAGCAGTGTGACTAGCGGGAGTTCTGAGCAGTTCTTC.

The V and J genes are TRBV5-1 and TRBJ2-3; TRBD2 matches at 13 bases. Germline V gene data show CDR1 as SGHRS and CDR2 as YFSETQ. Trimming took 0 bases from V and 6 from J; bases not matched to a gene: 4. This CDR3 comprises 16 residues. The CDR3 here is CASSLAGLAGADTQYF. The CDR3 region has the DNA TGCGCCAGCAGCTTGGCTGGACTAGCGGGAGCTGATACGCAGTATTTT.

This clonotype was observed at least ten times. The chain employs TRBV12-3 or TRBV12-4 and TRBJ2-1, with 13 bases matching TRBD2. The trim removed 5 bases at V and 5 bases at J, leaving 9 bases unmatched. This CDR3 has 17 amino acids. The CDR3 coding sequence is TGTGCCAGCAGTCTTCGAACTAGCGGGAGGGCAGACAATGAGCAGTTCTTC. Translation gives CASSLRTSGRADNEQFF.

This clonotype was counted between two and nine times. The chain uses TRBV28 and TRBJ1-5; maybe TRBD1 (6 bases). Germline V lookup: CDR1 MDHEN, CDR2 SYDVKM. The CDR3 spans 16 residues. Deletions cut 4 bases from V and 3 bases from J, with 16 bases between. Here the CDR3 reads CASSSISDRYNQPQHF. CDR3 nucleotides: TGTGCCAGCAGTTCAATCTCGGACAGATACAATCAGCCCCAGCATTTT.

The V and J genes are TRBV6-2 or TRBV6-3 and TRBJ2-2, with D possibly TRBD2 on 6 matching bases. Germline V gene sequence: CDR1 MNHEY, CDR2 SVGEGT. The CDR3 is made up of 13 amino acids. Deletions cut 6 bases from V and 3 bases from J, with 8 bases between. In DNA form, the CDR3 reads TGTGCCAGCAGGAGACTAGACACCGGGGAGCTGTTTTTT. This codes for CASRRLDTGELFF.

The chain recombines TRBV20-1 with TRBJ2-4; D tentatively reads TRBD1 or TRBD2 (5 bases each). This CDR3 comprises 16 residues. Germline-derived CDR1 and CDR2 are DFQATT and SNEGSKA (reference sequence). CDR3 nucleotide sequence: TGCACCCTACCGCCGGGCCGGGGCGGAGGCAAAAACATTCAGTACTTC. Its translation is CTLPPGRGGGKNIQYF.

V gene TRBV28 combines with J gene TRBJ2-2, with TRBD1 matching 7 bases. V dropped 3 bases and J dropped 1; count of bases not matched to a gene: 2. The CDR3 is 15 residues long. CDR1 MDHEN and CDR2 SYDVKM come from the germline V gene. The DNA for the CDR3 is TGTGCCAGCAGTTTCTCAGGGGGGAACACCGGGGAGCTGTTTTTT. This translates into CASSFSGGNTGELFF.

This clonotype was seen more than once but under ten times. The chain joins TRBV18 to TRBJ1-1; D uncertain. The length of the CDR3 is 14 residues. Trimming took off 6 bases at V and 1 base at J, with 12 bases between the two ends. The germline V gene encodes CDR1 KGHSH and CDR2 LQKENI. The chain's CDR3 is CASSPEGANTEAFF. CDR3 bases: TGTGCCAGCTCCCCGGAGGGAGCGAACACTGAAGCTTTCTTT.

The chain joins TRBV5-6 to TRBJ2-5; D is tentatively TRBD1 or TRBD2 (5 bases each). This CDR3 spans 15 amino acids. The V end lost 0 bases, the J end lost 4 bases, and 13 bases lay between the germline ends. CDR1 and CDR2 from the germline V gene are SGHDT and YYEEEE. The chain's CDR3 is CASSLVVRGAETQYF. The CDR3 region has the DNA TGTGCCAGCAGCTTGGTGGTCCGAGGGGCAGAGACCCAGTACTTC.

This clonotype was seen a handful of times. The chain combines TRBV7-2 with TRBJ2-5; D not certain. The CDR3 contains 17 residues. Trimming removed 4 bases at V and 4 bases at J, with 22 bases between. CDR1 is SGHTA, CDR2 FQGNSA, per germline. The DNA for the CDR3 is TGTGCCAGCAGCTCCGACTCTACCGGAACAGAGGCAGAGACCCAGTACTTC. Protein sequence: CASSSDSTGTEAETQYF. Looking up the rest from reference TRBV7-2 and TRBJ2-5 gives the full variable domain: GAGVSQSPSNKVTEKGKDVELRCDPISGHTALYWYRQSLGQGLEFLIYFQGNSAPDKSGLPSDRFSAERTGGSVSTLTIQRTQQEDSAVYLCASSSDSTGTEAETQYFGPGTRLLVL.

The DNA for the CDR3 is TGCAGTGCTAGAGACTGGGACAGGGGTGGCAATCAGCCCCAGCATTTT. This codes for CSARDWDRGGNQPQHF. The chain carries TRBV20-1 and TRBJ1-5; TRBD1 aligns across 10 bases. Germline lookup yields CDR1 DFQATT and CDR2 SNEGSKA (reference sequence). The CDR3 spans 16 residues. V shed 0 bases and J 2 bases; nucleotides not matched to a gene: 4.

At least ten counts were recorded for this clonotype. The rearrangement links TRBV12-3 or TRBV12-4 to TRBJ1-1; 7 bases match TRBD1. The trim removed 6 bases at V and 4 bases at J, leaving 14 bases unmatched. The CDR3 is 16 residues long. CDR3: CASRTGQVLGGTEAFF. CDR3 DNA: TGTGCCAGCAGGACCGGACAGGTTCTGGGGGGCACTGAAGCTTTCTTT.

This clonotype came up many times. The chain links TRBV5-1 to TRBJ2-1; a possible D gene is TRBD1 (7 bases). The CDR3 spans 13 residues. Germline assignment: CDR1 SGHRS and CDR2 YFSETQ. The ends were cut back, 4 bases at V and 4 bases at J, with 9 bases in the middle. The CDR3 reads CASSPGGYNEQFF. The CDR3 DNA reads as TGCGCCAGCAGCCCAGGGGGGTACAATGAGCAGTTCTTC.

The chain couples TRBV5-1 to TRBJ1-6; no clear D. This CDR3 spans 14 amino acids. V lost 0 bases, J lost 7 bases, and 8 bases lay in between. Germline V lookup: CDR1 SGHRS, CDR2 YFSETQ. The CDR3 DNA sequence: TGCGCCAGCAGCTTGGTATCAGAAAATTCACCCCTCCACTTT. This gives the protein CASSLVSENSPLHF.